A single sample is the source of the 28 T cell receptor beta chains below, sequenced in a study of blood T cell repertoires in COVID-19. Using immunoSEQ multiplex PCR, the repertoire was profiled, and TCRdb retains in-frame clones only, with some absent. The sample holds 130,000 or so clones, more than 60% seen once. Material for sequencing was peripheral blood. The source is a woman in her seventies with acute or convalescent COVID-19.

The chain recombines TRBV9 with TRBJ2-3, with D hard to call. With 1 base removed from V and 0 bases from J, the gap between germline ends came to 9 bases. The V gene's germline CDR1 is SGDLS and CDR2 YYNGEE. The CDR3 runs to 15 residues. CDR3 nucleotides: TGTGCCAGCAGCGTAAGCGTGGCTAGCACAGATACGCAGTATTTT. Its protein product is CASSVSVASTDTQYF.

V and J are TRBV28 and TRBJ2-7; 14 positions agree with TRBD2. Germline V gene data show CDR1 as MDHEN and CDR2 as SYDVKM. This CDR3 spans 18 amino acids. Germline trimming cut 4 bases from V and 1 base from J; bases unmatched to any gene: 9. The CDR3, as DNA: TGTGCCAGCAGTTCCTTTTCGGGACTAGCGGGAGTGTCCTACGAGCAGTACTTC. Its translation is CASSSFSGLAGVSYEQYF.

This chain joins TRBV7-9 and TRBJ1-2, with 7 bases fitting TRBD1. Germline CDR1 and CDR2: SEHNR and FQNEAQ (reference sequence). V was pared by 5 bases and J by 4 bases, with 7 bases of the junction left unmatched. The CDR3 totals 14 residues. CDR3: CASSPYRGSYGYTF. As DNA, the CDR3 is TGTGCCAGCAGCCCGTACAGGGGTTCCTATGGCTACACCTTC.

In this sample, this clone turned up a few times. The chain is built from TRBV19 and TRBJ1-1, with D unresolved. The CDR3 contains 13 residues. Between the trimmed V and J ends, which lost 3 bases and 3 bases, there was a span of 8 bases. Looked up from germline, CDR1 is LNHDA and CDR2 is SQIVND (reference sequence). The CDR3 DNA reads TGTGCCAGTAGTATTGAGAGATACACTGAAGCTTTCTTT. This codes for CASSIERYTEAFF.

The sample holds one count of this clone. V and J are TRBV28 and TRBJ2-7; tentative D call: TRBD2 (5 bases). Trimming stripped 4 bases from V and 2 bases from J, with 9 bases between. Germline-derived CDR1 and CDR2 are MDHEN and SYDVKM. This CDR3 has 13 residues. In DNA, the CDR3 is TGTGCCAGCAGTTATCCCGGGACCTACGAGCAGTACTTC. This codes for CASSYPGTYEQYF.

This clone has just a few counts. The chain recombines TRBV20-1 with TRBJ1-6, with D possibly matching TRBD1 (5 bases). Germline CDR1 is DFQATT and CDR2 is SNEGSKA (reference sequence). CDR3 size: 13 residues. V lost 3 bases and J lost 8, with 11 bases in between. In DNA form, the CDR3 reads TGCAGTGCTAGTCTGACAGCAGATTCACCCCTCCACTTT. Protein product: CSASLTADSPLHF.

The chain is built from TRBV7-6 and TRBJ1-1; no clear D gene. Trimming removed 5 bases at V and 10 bases at J, with 20 bases between. Germline CDR1 is SGHVS and CDR2 is FNYEAQ. The CDR3 is 14 residues long. In DNA form, the CDR3 reads TGTGCCAGCAGCAGCACAAACCGGCAGGCGGGAGCTTTCTTT. This encodes CASSSTNRQAGAFF. Supplemented by reference TRBV7-6 and TRBJ1-1, the full variable domain reads GAGVSQSPRYKVTKRGQDVALRCDPISGHVSLYWYRQALGQGPEFLTYFNYEAQQDKSGLPNDRFSAERPEGSISTLTIQRTEQRDSAMYRCASSSTNRQAGAFFGQGTRLTVV.

The rearrangement links TRBV18 to TRBJ2-2; 8 nucleotides match TRBD2. The germline V gene has CDR1 KGHSH and CDR2 LQKENI. Trimming removed 0 bases from V and 7 bases from J; junction bases left unmatched: 7. The CDR3 length is 16 residues. DNA for the CDR3: TGTGCCAGCTCACCACCGGTTAGCGGGAAAGGCGGGGAGCTGTTTTTT. It specifies CASSPPVSGKGGELFF.

This clone came up once. V gene TRBV7-2 combines with J gene TRBJ2-5; 8 bases match TRBD2. The CDR3 contains 14 residues. Losses at the gene ends were 4 bases for V and 5 bases for J; bases not matched to a gene: 6. Germline CDR1 is SGHTA and CDR2 is FQGNSA. CDR3 in amino acids: CASSSSGGRETQYF. DNA of the CDR3: TGTGCCAGCAGCTCGAGCGGGGGTAGGGAGACCCAGTACTTC.

This clone has a handful of counts. V is TRBV12-3 or TRBV12-4 and J is TRBJ2-2; D perhaps matches TRBD2 (6 bases). This CDR3 contains 13 residues. V lost 5 bases and J 8 bases, leaving 12 bases between the germline ends. Here the CDR3 reads CASSPGLSGELFF. CDR3 nucleotide sequence: TGTGCCAGCAGTCCGGGACTGTCGGGGGAGCTGTTTTTT.

This clone appeared a few times. CDR3 sequence (DNA): TGTGCCAGCAGTTTCAACCGCGGTGGCTACACCTTC. Residues: CASSFNRGGYTF. The J gene is TRBJ1-2, the V gene TRBV14; D remains ambiguous. Germline CDR1 SGHDN, CDR2 FVKESK. The CDR3 has 12 amino acids. Deletions cut 6 bases from V and 7 bases from J, with 12 bases between.

V usage is TRBV4-1 and J usage is TRBJ2-7; 8 bases are shared with TRBD1. This CDR3 contains 16 residues. Germline assignment: CDR1 MGHRA and CDR2 YSYEKL. V shed 1 base and J 3 bases; nucleotides not matched to a gene: 8. As DNA, the CDR3 is TGCGCCAGCAGCCAAGCCCTGGACAGGGTGAGCTACGAGCAGTACTTC. It translates to CASSQALDRVSYEQYF.

The genes are TRBV5-6 and TRBJ2-5, with 8 nucleotides matching TRBD1. The CDR3 is made up of 14 amino acids. Germline values: CDR1 SGHDT, CDR2 YYEEEE. The V and J ends lost 4 bases and 4 bases, in that order; junction bases with no gene match: 6. Here the CDR3 DNA reads TGTGCCAGCAGCAAATTCGACAGGGGAGAGACCCAGTACTTC. It encodes CASSKFDRGETQYF.

The genes are TRBV4-2 and TRBJ2-1; 10 nucleotides match TRBD1. V lost 4 bases, J lost 5 bases, and 2 bases stayed unmatched. Looked up from germline, CDR1 is LGHNA and CDR2 is YNFKEQ. The CDR3 contains 14 residues. The CDR3 region has the DNA TGTGCCAGCAGCCGACAGGGGGCGGACAATGAGCAGTTCTTC. It is translated as CASSRQGADNEQFF.

The chain recombines TRBV14 with TRBJ2-5, with 10 bases that match TRBD2. The germline CDR1 and CDR2 sequences are SGHDN and FVKESK. This CDR3 contains 16 residues. With V trimmed by 2 bases and J by 4 bases, 7 bases remained unmatched. The CDR3 DNA reads TGTGCCAGCAGCCAACAAGCGGGAGGGCCCCGAGAGACCCAGTACTTC. Translated: CASSQQAGGPRETQYF.

The chain recombines TRBV30 with TRBJ2-3; the D is unclear. Germline V CDR1 and CDR2: GTSNPN, SVGIG (reference sequence). CDR3 length: 11 amino acids. V was shortened by 2 bases and J by 5 bases, with 5 bases between the two germline ends. The CDR3 spells CAWSTRDTQYF. Written as DNA, the CDR3 is TGTGCCTGGAGTACGCGAGATACGCAGTATTTT. Full variable domain (rest looked up from reference TRBV30 and TRBJ2-3): SQTIHQWPATLVQPVGSPLSLECTVEGTSNPNLYWYRQAAGRGLQLLFYSVGIGQISSEVPQNLSASRPQDRQFILSSKKLLLSDSGFYLCAWSTRDTQYFGPGTRLTVL.

This clone was seen more than once but under ten times. The J gene is TRBJ2-3, the V gene TRBV24-1; 7 nucleotides match TRBD2. Trimming cost V 4 bases and J 6 bases; bases outside gene matches: 6. This CDR3 region has 14 residues. CDR1 and CDR2 from the germline V gene are KGHDR and SFDVKD. The CDR3 coding sequence is TGTGCCACCAGTGACCGGGACTATTCGGATACGCAGTATTTT. Translating it yields CATSDRDYSDTQYF.

This clone was picked up one time. The V call is TRBV30, the J call TRBJ1-5; 9 bases align to TRBD1. The trim removed 2 bases at V and 3 bases at J, leaving 5 bases unmatched. The CDR3 has 15 amino acids. Germline V gene sequence: CDR1 GTSNPN, CDR2 SVGIG (reference sequence). The CDR3 loop is CAWSRQGENNQPQHF. The CDR3 nucleotides are TGTGCCTGGAGTAGACAGGGGGAGAACAATCAGCCCCAGCATTTT.

V is TRBV20-1 and J is TRBJ2-7; D uncertain. The V end lost 3 bases, the J end lost 0 bases, and 12 bases lay between the germline ends. Germline V gene sequence: CDR1 DFQATT, CDR2 SNEGSKA (reference sequence). CDR3 length: 14 residues. The CDR3 reads CSASLPSSSYEQYF. CDR3 sequence (DNA): TGCAGTGCTAGTCTGCCCTCTAGCTCCTACGAGCAGTACTTC.

The chain uses TRBV6-1 and TRBJ2-2; TRBD2 matches 13 bases. CDR3 length: 18 amino acids. V lost 2 bases to trimming and J lost 5 bases; unmatched junction nucleotides: 8. CDR1 is MNHNS and CDR2 is SASEGT in the germline V gene. CDR3 amino acids: CASSETSGRAGVTGELFF. CDR3 bases: TGTGCCAGCAGTGAAACTAGCGGGAGGGCCGGAGTTACCGGGGAGCTGTTTTTT.

The chain joins TRBV19 to TRBJ2-1; D might be TRBD2 (6 bases). Trimming cost V 3 bases and J 4 bases, with 10 bases left between them. Germline V CDR1 and CDR2: LNHDA, SQIVND (reference sequence). The CDR3 has 14 amino acids. The CDR3 reads CASSMRGGYNEQFF. The DNA of the CDR3 is TGTGCCAGTAGTATGCGGGGCGGATACAATGAGCAGTTCTTC.

The chain is built from TRBV10-2 and TRBJ2-3, with 8 bases identical to TRBD1. Germline V gene data show CDR1 as WSHSY and CDR2 as SAAADI. The J segment lost 3 bases and the V segment lost 4 bases, leaving 6 bases of the junction unmatched. The CDR3 sequence is 15 residues long. CDR3 DNA: TGCGCCAGCAGTGGGACAGGGTCGGTAACAGATACGCAGTATTTT. Amino acids: CASSGTGSVTDTQYF.

The rearrangement links TRBV4-2 to TRBJ1-3, with TRBD1 as a possible D gene (5 bases). The ends were cut back, 1 base at V and 4 bases at J, with 11 bases in the middle. The CDR3 contains 15 residues. Germline values: CDR1 LGHNA, CDR2 YNFKEQ. The CDR3 DNA sequence: TGTGCCAGCAGCCAAGCCAGGGTTACGGGAAACACCATATATTTT. This encodes CASSQARVTGNTIYF.

The rearrangement links TRBV29-1 to TRBJ2-1, with 8 bases identical to TRBD2. J lost 0 bases, V lost 8 bases, and 9 bases had no gene match. The CDR3 totals 15 residues. From germline, CDR1 is SQVTM and CDR2 ANQGSEA. The CDR3 loop reads CSSEGGGRSYNEQFF. The CDR3 coding sequence is TGCAGCTCCGAGGGCGGGGGGCGCTCCTACAATGAGCAGTTCTTC.

This clone was counted once. As DNA, the CDR3 is TGTGCCAGCAGCTACGGGACAGGGGGGACAGGAGAGACCCAGTACTTC. Residues: CASSYGTGGTGETQYF. V is TRBV7-9 and J is TRBJ2-5; 11 bases fit TRBD1. This CDR3 spans 16 amino acids. With 4 bases clipped from V and 4 bases from J, the junction kept 8 bases outside the gene matches. CDR1 is SEHNR and CDR2 is FQNEAQ in the germline V gene (reference sequence).

This clone was seen more than once but under ten times. J is TRBJ2-7 and V is TRBV28, with TRBD1 matching over 7 bases. CDR3 size: 15 residues. From germline, CDR1 is MDHEN and CDR2 SYDVKM. V lost 5 bases and J lost 4; bases outside the gene matches: 11. CDR3 protein: CASSPPPGQNYEQYF. As DNA, the CDR3 is TGTGCCAGCAGTCCCCCCCCGGGACAGAATTACGAGCAGTACTTC.

This clone was counted between two and nine times. CDR3 protein: CSVGAQGAEAFF. CDR3 in DNA: TGCAGCGTTGGGGCACAGGGGGCTGAAGCTTTCTTT. This chain joins TRBV29-1 and TRBJ1-1, with 8 bases lining up with TRBD1. CDR1 is SQVTM and CDR2 is ANQGSEA in the germline V gene. CDR3 length equals 12 residues. The ends lost 4 bases at V and 6 bases at J; junction bases unmatched: 4. Full variable domain (outside the CDR3, taken from reference TRBV29-1 and TRBJ1-1): SAVISQKPSRDICQRGTSLTIQCQVDSQVTMMFWYRQQPGQSLTLIATANQGSEATYESGFVIDKFPISRPNLTFSTLTVSNMSPEDSSIYLCSVGAQGAEAFFGQGTRLTVV.

J is TRBJ2-4 and V is TRBV7-9; TRBD1 matches 7 bases. Germline CDR1 and CDR2: SEHNR and FQNEAQ (reference sequence). The CDR3 has 14 amino acids. V trimming: 2 bases; J trimming: 10 bases; junction bases outside the gene matches: 8. The CDR3 loop reads CASSLIGGSIIQYF. CDR3 bases: TGTGCCAGCAGCTTAATAGGGGGCTCCATTATTCAGTACTTC.